Sequencing of this T cell receptor beta chain was carried out in a study of control samples from healthy donors and cancer patients. This clone was picked up one time. The CDR3 extends over 16 amino acids. Trimming cost V 4 bases and J 6 bases, with 22 bases left between them. The V gene's germline CDR1 is SGHRS and CDR2 YFSETQ. Clones were read by immunoSEQ multiplex PCR, and TCRdb kept only the in-frame ones, dropping some. This table has 70,000 to 100,000 clones, around 90% appearing once. The TCR sequence derives from an older woman in good health. V is TRBV5-1 and J is TRBJ1-2; TRBD1 is a possible D gene (5 bases). The sequencing input was blood. CDR3 nucleotides: TGCGCCAGCAGCCCCCAGCGGTGGTCAGGGAAGGATGGCTACACCTTC. Translation gives CASSPQRWSGKDGYTF.